This TCR beta chain was sequenced in a study of blood T cell repertoires in COVID-19 (dated by TCRdb to about 2020). Regarding the complete study: Samples covering the acute and convalescent phases of COVID-19 were provided by collaborators in the United States, Italy and Spain. The prospective study material was composed of cDNA or gDNA derived from T cells, B-cell-depleted T cells, or PBMCs. Deeply sampled blood TCRbeta repertoires from subjects exposed to, actively infected with, or recovered from COVID-19 were included in the dataset. The repertoires were made available in a free public database intended to serve as a resource for research on the immune response to SARS-CoV-2. The samples were drawn from two sources: the first 160 participants of the ongoing ImmuneRACE study, and about 1,300 subjects contributed by 6 global collaborators. Nearly every sample came with metadata listing a de-identified subject ID, COVID-19 status, age in years and sex. Where HLA class I and class II types were available, the types were taken from metadata supplied by the sample provider, not from assay-based typing.

The count of this clone is one. Its recognized antigen is unknown. The input lacks base qualities; no much larger clone sits a single base away. Study-wide findings and limitations: The quantity of clinical and demographic metadata differed by source and by participant and was supplied without curation.

TCRbeta CDR3 regions were amplified from genomic DNA by means of the immunoSEQ Assay, a bias-controlled multiplex PCR. Concerning the study's data processing: Nucleated cell counts per sample were estimated from amplification of reference gene primers within the assay. To quantify the absolute abundance of each unique TCRbeta CDR3 rearrangement, sequence reads were collapsed and filtered. Productive Simpson clonality was computed per sample as the square root of Simpson's diversity index over productive rearrangements. Not all clones reach the TCRdb copy of this immuneACCESS table, which keeps in-frame sequences only. Checked studies attribute under half of the gap to unresolved V genes and leave the rest unexplained. D and trimming were read from the DNA, whereas the V and J calls and clone size are those reported in that table. This sample has about 100,000 clones in its table, and around 87% of those were observed once. The leading ten clones occupy around 10% of the sample.

Collaborating institutions collected whole blood in K2EDTA tubes following their own protocols. For TCRbeta analysis, collaborator samples were shipped as frozen whole blood, as isolated PBMCs, or as DNA extracted from either sample type. Its CDR3 holds 15 amino acids, cysteine through phenylalanine. The sequence is cut down to CDR3 DNA, 45 bases in frame from base 1. Relative to germline, V is 5 bases shorter and J is 3 bases shorter, with 10 bases between their ends. CDR1 and CDR2 are read off the germline V gene as KGHDR and SFDVKD. Sequencing was performed on peripheral blood. The clonotype comes from a woman in her twenties or thirties with acute or convalescent COVID-19. The rearrangement combines TRBV24-1 with TRBJ1-6, and perhaps TRBD1 as D gene, on 6 matching bases. In nucleotides, the sequence is TGTGCCACCAGTGCCGGGGACATCTATAATTCACCCCTCCACTTT. The resulting protein is CATSAGDIYNSPLHF.